The present T cell receptor beta chain was sequenced within a study of blood T cell repertoires in COVID-19. About the research overall: There were acute and convalescent COVID-19 samples, and they came from the United States, Italy and Spain. PBMCs, B-cell-depleted T cells, or T cells provided the cDNA or gDNA that made up the material.

In the original analysis: Estimated nucleated cell counts came from reference gene primer amplification. Some clones are missing from TCRdb's copy, which holds only in-frame ones; the method was immunoSEQ multiplex PCR. That table supplies the V and J calls and clone size; D and trimming were determined from the DNA. The table lists 200,000 to 300,000 clones, 81% of them singletons. The length of the CDR3 is 16 residues. Looked up from germline, CDR1 is SGDLS and CDR2 is YYNGEE. Trimming cost V 0 bases and J 7 bases, with 14 bases left between them. The sample comprised peripheral blood. V gene TRBV9 combines with J gene TRBJ1-6; tentatively, D is TRBD1 (6 bases). This TCR derives from a woman older than 75 with acute or convalescent COVID-19. The CDR3 DNA sequence: TGTGCCAGCAGCGTAGGTAGAGGGCAGGGGAATTCACCCCTCCACTTT. Its protein product is CASSVGRGQGNSPLHF.